This T cell receptor (beta chain) was sequenced in a study of CD8 T cells in Susac syndrome. The overall study: At blood draw, Susac syndrome patients were therapy-naive, on corticosteroids, or on intravenous immunoglobulin alone. Findings and limits, study-wide: It was acknowledged by the study that relatively few individuals were included in its TCR sequencing and HLA analysis.

Patients with Susac syndrome met diagnostic criteria defined recently for definite or probable disease. After extraction with the RNeasy kit, 0.5 to 1 ug of the RNA was reverse transcribed using random hexamers. Amplification of TCR beta CDR3 across 54 Vbeta and 13 Jbeta was performed with immunoSEQ multiplex PCR. MiXCR, run by TCRdb on the immunoSEQ multiplex PCR reads, gives a single entry per CDR3 protein. The data hold 77,000 or so distinct CDR3 sequences, with roughly 91% observed a single time. This CDR3 comprises 15 residues. The germline V and J ends were trimmed by 5 bases and 2 bases, with 13 bases remaining between them. From germline, CDR1 is MNHNS and CDR2 SASEGT. Comments on this clonotype: As yet, its antigen is unknown.

The receptor was derived from a human donor with Susac syndrome. V gene TRBV6-1 combines with J gene TRBJ1-5; the D gene is possibly TRBD1 (5 bases). Sequences were obtained from CD4+ T cells from PBMCs. The CDR3 here is CASSLKGQGNQPQHF. CDR3 nucleotide sequence: TGTGCCAGCAGTCTTAAGGGGCAAGGCAATCAGCCCCAGCATTTT.